Sequencing of this T cell receptor (beta chain) was carried out in a study of blood T cell repertoires in COVID-19. The wider study: PBMCs, B-cell-depleted T cells, or T cells provided the cDNA or gDNA that made up the material.

Source study methods: Estimates of nucleated cell counts were drawn from the amplification of reference gene primers. The method was immunoSEQ multiplex PCR; TCRdb's version includes in-frame clones alone and lacks a portion of them. V and J calls and clone size are those listed in that table; D and trimming were worked out from the DNA. This sample has roughly 87,000 clones, with about 91% found just once. J was trimmed by 0 bases and V by 0 bases; bases with no gene match: 6. The CDR3 has 18 residues. CDR1 is PRHDT and CDR2 is FYEKMQ in the germline V gene (reference sequence). Sequencing was carried out using peripheral blood. The source is a woman aged 80 or over with active COVID-19. The rearrangement uses TRBV13 and TRBJ2-1, with 9 positions matching TRBD2. CDR3 nucleotides: TGTGCCAGCAGCTTAGGACTAGCGGGCCTTAGCTCCTACAATGAGCAGTTCTTC. Its translation: CASSLGLAGLSSYNEQFF.